The sample holds a few counts of the clone carrying this TCR beta chain. This specimen comes from a study of T-cell reconstitution after alpha-beta-depleted transplantation in children. Unique molecular identifiers were incorporated during preparation of the TCRbeta library. Each CDR3 protein is one row after TCRdb ran MiXCR on the PCR reads. In the table there are about 420,000 distinct CDR3 sequences, around 15% of which are singletons. The V segment lost 6 bases and the J segment 10 bases; nucleotides outside the gene matches: 14. Germline lookup yields CDR1 SQVTM and CDR2 ANQGSEA. The CDR3 sequence is 14 residues long.

Specimen: PBMCs, mostly from graft donor cells, collected 360 days after TCRalphabeta/CD19-depleted stem cell transplant. The clonotype originates from a boy under three years old who had a stem cell transplant for Wiskott-Aldrich syndrome, so the T cells may come from the graft donor. The J gene is TRBJ2-1, the V gene TRBV29-1, with TRBD2 matching 8 bases. CDR3 sequence reads: CSVGGTRAREEQFF. CDR3 DNA sequence: TGCAGCGTGGGGGGGACTAGGGCCAGAGAAGAGCAGTTCTTC.